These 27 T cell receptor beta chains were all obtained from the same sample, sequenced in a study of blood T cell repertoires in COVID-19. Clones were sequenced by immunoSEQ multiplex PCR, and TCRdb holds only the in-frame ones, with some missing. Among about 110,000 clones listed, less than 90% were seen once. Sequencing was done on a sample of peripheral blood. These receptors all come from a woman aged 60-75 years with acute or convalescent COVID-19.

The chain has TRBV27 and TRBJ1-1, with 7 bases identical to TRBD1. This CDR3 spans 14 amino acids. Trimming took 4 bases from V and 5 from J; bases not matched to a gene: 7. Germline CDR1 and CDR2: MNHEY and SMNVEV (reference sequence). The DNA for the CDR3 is TGTGCCAGCAGTTGGAGAGGGGGCCAAACTGAAGCTTTCTTT. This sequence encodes CASSWRGGQTEAFF.

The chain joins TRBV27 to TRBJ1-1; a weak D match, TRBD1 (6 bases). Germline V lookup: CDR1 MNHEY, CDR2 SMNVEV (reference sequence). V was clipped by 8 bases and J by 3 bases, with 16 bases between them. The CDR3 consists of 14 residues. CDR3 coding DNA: TGTGCCAGCCGTCAAGGACAGCTCTACACTGAAGCTTTCTTT. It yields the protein CASRQGQLYTEAFF.

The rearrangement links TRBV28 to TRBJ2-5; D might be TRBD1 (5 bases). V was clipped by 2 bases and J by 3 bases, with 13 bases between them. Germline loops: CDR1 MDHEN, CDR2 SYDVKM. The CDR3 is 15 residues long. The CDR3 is CASSLTGQGEETQYF. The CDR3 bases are TGTGCCAGCAGTTTAACGGGTCAGGGTGAAGAGACCCAGTACTTC.

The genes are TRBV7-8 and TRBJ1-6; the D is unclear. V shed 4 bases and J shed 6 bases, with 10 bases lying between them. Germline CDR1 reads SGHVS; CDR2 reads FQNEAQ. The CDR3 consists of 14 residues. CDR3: CASSSARGNSPLHF. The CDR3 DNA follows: TGTGCCAGCAGCTCGGCCCGGGGTAATTCACCCCTCCACTTT.

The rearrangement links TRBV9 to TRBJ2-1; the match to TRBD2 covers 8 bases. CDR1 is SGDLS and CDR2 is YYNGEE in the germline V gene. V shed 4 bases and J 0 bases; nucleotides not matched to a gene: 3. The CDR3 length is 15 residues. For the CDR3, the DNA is TGTGCCAGCAGCCTCCGGGAGGGCTCCTACAATGAGCAGTTCTTC. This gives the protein CASSLREGSYNEQFF.

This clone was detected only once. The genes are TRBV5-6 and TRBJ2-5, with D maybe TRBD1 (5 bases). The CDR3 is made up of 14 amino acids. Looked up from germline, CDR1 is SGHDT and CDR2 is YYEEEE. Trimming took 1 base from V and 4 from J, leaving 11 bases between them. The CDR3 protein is CASSLIGAAETQYF. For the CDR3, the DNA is TGTGCCAGCAGCTTGATAGGGGCGGCAGAGACCCAGTACTTC.

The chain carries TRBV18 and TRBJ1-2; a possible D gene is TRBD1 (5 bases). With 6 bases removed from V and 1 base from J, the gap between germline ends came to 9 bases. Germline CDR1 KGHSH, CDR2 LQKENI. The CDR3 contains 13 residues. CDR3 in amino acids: CASSYDSNYGYTF. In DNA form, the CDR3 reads TGTGCCAGCTCGTATGACAGTAACTATGGCTACACCTTC.

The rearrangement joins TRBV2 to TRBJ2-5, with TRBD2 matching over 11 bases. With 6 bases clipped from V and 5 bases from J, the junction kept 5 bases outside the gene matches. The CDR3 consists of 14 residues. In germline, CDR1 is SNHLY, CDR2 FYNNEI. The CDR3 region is CASRTTSGAETQYF. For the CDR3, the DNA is TGTGCCAGCAGGACGACTAGCGGGGCGGAGACCCAGTACTTC.

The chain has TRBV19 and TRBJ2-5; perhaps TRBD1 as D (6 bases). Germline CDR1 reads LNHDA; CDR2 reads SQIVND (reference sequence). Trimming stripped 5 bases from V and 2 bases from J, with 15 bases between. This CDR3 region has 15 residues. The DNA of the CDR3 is TGTGCCAGTAGTCCCGGACAGATCTTTCAAGAGACCCAGTACTTC. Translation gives CASSPGQIFQETQYF.

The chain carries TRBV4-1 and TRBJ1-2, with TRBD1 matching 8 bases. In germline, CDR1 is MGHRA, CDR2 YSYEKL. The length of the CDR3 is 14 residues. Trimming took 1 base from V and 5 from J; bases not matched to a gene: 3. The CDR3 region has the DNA TGCGCCAGCAGCCAAGGGACAGGGTTATATGGCTACACCTTC. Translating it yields CASSQGTGLYGYTF.

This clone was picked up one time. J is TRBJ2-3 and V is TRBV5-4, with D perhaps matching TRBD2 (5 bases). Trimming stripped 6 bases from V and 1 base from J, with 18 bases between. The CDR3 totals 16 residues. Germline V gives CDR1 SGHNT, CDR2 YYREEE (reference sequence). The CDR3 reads CASTLRTSAGTDTQYF. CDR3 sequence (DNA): TGTGCCAGCACCCTGAGGACGTCAGCGGGCACAGATACGCAGTATTTT.

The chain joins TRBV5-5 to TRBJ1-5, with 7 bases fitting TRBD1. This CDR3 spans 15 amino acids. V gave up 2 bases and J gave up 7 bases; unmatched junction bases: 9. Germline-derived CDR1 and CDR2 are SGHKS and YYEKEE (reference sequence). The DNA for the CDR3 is TGTGCCAGCAGCTTACAGGGGTCCCCGGAGCAGCCCCAGCATTTT. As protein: CASSLQGSPEQPQHF.

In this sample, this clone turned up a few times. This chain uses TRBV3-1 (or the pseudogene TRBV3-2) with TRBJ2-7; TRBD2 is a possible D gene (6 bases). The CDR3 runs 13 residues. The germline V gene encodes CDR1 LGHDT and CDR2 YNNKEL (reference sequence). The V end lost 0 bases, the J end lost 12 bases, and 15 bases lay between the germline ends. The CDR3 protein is CASSQDGGIGLYF. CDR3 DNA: TGTGCCAGCAGCCAAGATGGCGGGATAGGGCTGTACTTC.

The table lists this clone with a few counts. CDR3 in DNA: TGCGCCAGCAGTCAGGGAGGTCCAGGCTACACCTTC. Its protein is CASSQGGPGYTF. This chain links TRBV5-1 with TRBJ1-2, with D tentatively TRBD1 (5 bases). Per germline, CDR1 SGHRS and CDR2 YFSETQ. Between the trimmed V and J ends, which lost 5 bases and 8 bases, there was a span of 13 bases. The CDR3 spans 12 residues.

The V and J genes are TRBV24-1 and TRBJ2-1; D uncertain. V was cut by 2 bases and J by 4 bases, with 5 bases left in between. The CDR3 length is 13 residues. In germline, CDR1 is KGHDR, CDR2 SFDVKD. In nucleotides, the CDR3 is TGTGCCACCAGTGATTACGGGTACAATGAGCAGTTCTTC. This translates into CATSDYGYNEQFF.

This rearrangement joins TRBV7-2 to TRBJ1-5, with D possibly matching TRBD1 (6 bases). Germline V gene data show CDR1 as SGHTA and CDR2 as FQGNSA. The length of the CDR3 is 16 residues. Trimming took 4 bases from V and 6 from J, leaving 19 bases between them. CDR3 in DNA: TGTGCCAGCAGCTCCTCGACAGGTGATTGGAGTCAGCCCCAGCATTTT. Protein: CASSSSTGDWSQPQHF.

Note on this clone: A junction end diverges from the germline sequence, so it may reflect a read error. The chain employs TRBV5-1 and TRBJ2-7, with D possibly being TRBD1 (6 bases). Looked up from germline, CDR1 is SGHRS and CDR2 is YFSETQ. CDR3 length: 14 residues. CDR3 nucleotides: TGCGCCAACAGCTTCGGGCACAGGGATAACGAGCAGTACTTC. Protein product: CANSFGHRDNEQYF.

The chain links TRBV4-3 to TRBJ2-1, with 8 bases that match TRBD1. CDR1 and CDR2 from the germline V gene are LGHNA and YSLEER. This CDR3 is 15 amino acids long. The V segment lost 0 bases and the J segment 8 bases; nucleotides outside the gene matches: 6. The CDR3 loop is CASSQERTGLDEQFF. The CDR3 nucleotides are TGCGCCAGCAGCCAAGAGCGGACAGGGCTAGATGAGCAGTTCTTC.

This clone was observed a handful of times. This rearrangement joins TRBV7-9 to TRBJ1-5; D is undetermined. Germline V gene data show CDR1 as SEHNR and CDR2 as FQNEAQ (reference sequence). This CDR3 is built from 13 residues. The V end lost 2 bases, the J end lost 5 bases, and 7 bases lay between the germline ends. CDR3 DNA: TGTGCCAGCAGCTTAAGGGAGGATCAGCCCCAGCATTTT. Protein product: CASSLREDQPQHF.

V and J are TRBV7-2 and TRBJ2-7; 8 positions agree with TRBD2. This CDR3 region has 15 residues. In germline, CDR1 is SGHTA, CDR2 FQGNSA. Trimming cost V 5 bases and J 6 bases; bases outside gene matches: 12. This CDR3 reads CASSPQRGMSPEQYF. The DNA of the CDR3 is TGTGCCAGCAGCCCCCAGCGGGGGATGTCCCCCGAGCAGTACTTC.

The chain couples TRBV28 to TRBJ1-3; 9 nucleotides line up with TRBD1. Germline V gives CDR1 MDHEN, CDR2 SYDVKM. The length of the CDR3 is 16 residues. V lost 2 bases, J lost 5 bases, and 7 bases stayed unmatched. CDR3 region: CASSLPGQGFRNTIYF. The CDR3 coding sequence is TGTGCCAGCAGTTTACCGGGACAGGGTTTTAGAAACACCATATATTTT.

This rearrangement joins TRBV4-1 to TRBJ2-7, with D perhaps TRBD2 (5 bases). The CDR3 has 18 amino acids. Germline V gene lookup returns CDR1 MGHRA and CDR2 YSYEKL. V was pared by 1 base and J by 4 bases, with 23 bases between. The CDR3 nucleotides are TGCGCCAGCAGCCAAGTGGAACTAGTCGACCCCCCACTTTACGAGCAGTACTTC. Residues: CASSQVELVDPPLYEQYF.

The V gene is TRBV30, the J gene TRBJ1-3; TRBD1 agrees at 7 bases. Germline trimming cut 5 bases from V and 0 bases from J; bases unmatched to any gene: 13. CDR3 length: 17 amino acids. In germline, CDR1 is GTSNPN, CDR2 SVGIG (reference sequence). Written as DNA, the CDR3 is TGTGCCTGGTCCGCGAAAGGGGGCGCCAACTCTGGAAACACCATATATTTT. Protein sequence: CAWSAKGGANSGNTIYF.

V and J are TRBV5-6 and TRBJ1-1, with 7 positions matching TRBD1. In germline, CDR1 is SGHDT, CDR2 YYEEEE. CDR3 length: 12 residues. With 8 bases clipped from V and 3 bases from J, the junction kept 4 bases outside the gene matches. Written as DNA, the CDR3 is TGTGCCAGTTCACAGGGGTACACTGAAGCTTTCTTT. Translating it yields CASSQGYTEAFF. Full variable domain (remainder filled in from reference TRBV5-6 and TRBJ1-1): DAGVTQSPTHLIKTRGQQVTLRCSPKSGHDTVSWYQQALGQGPQFIFQYYEEEERQRGNFPDRFSGHQFPNYSSELNVNALLLGDSALYLCASSQGYTEAFFGQGTRLTVV.

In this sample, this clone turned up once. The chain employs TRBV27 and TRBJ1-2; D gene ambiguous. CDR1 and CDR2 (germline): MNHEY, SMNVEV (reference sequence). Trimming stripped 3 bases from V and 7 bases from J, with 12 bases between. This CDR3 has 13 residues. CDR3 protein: CASSLELGAGYTF. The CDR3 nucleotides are TGTGCCAGCAGTTTGGAGTTGGGAGCTGGCTACACCTTC.

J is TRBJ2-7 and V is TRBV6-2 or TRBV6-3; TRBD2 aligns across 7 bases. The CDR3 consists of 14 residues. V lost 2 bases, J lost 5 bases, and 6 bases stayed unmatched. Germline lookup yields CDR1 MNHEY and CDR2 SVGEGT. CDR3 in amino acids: CASSYKGGPHEQYF. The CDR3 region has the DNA TGTGCCAGCAGTTACAAGGGAGGGCCTCACGAGCAGTACTTC.

In DNA, the CDR3 is TGTGCCAGCAGTGACACTAGCGGAACCTACAATGAGCAGTTCTTC. Its protein is CASSDTSGTYNEQFF. The chain combines TRBV6-4 with TRBJ2-1; 8 bases match TRBD2. The V gene end was trimmed by 2 bases and the J gene end by 2 bases; junction bases not matched to a gene: 2. The germline V gene encodes CDR1 MRHNA and CDR2 SNTAGT. The CDR3 runs 15 residues.